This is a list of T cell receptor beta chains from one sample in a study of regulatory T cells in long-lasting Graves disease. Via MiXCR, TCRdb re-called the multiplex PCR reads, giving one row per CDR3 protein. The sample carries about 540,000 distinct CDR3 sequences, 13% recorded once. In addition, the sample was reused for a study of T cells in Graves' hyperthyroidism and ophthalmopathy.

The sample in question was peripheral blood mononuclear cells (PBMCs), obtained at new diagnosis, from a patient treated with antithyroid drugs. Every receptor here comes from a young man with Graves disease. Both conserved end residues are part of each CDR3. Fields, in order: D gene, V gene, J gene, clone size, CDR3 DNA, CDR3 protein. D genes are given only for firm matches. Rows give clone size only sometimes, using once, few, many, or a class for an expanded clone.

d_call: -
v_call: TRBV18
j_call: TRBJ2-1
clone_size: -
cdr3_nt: TGTGCCAGCTCTCCACACAGGGATGAGGAGCAGTTCTTC
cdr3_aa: CASSPHRDEEQFF

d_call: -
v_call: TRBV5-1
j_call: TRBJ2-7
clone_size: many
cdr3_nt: TGTGCCAGCAGCCCGGGGGACGGCTACGAGCAGTACTTC
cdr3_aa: CASSPGDGYEQYF

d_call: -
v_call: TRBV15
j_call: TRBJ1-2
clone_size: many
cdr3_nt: TGTGCCACCCGGGACATCTACTATGGCTACACCTTC
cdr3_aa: CATRDIYYGYTF

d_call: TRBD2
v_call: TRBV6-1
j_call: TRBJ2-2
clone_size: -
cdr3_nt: TGTGCCAGCAGTCCTCCCGGACTAGCGGACACCGGGGAGCTGTTTTTT
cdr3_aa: CASSPPGLADTGELFF

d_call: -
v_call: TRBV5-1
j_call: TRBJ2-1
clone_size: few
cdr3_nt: TGCGCCAGCAGCTTGGTTGTGGGAGAGGACAATGAGCAGTTCTTC
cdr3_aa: CASSLVVGEDNEQFF

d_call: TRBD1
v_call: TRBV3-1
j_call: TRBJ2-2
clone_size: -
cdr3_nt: TGTGCCAGCAGCCTACCGGGACAGGGGGCCGGGGAGCTGTTTTTT
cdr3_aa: CASSLPGQGAGELFF

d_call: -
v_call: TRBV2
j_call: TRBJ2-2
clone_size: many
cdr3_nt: TGTGCCAGCAGTGAGTCCAGCGGTGGTAGCGGGGAGCTGTTTTTT
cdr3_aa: CASSESSGGSGELFF

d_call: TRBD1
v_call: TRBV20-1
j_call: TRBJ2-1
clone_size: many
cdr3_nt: TGCAGTGCTAGCAGGGACAGGGAGGATGAGCAGTTCTTC
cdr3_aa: CSASRDREDEQFF

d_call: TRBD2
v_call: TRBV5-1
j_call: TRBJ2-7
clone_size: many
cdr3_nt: TGCGCCAGCAGCTTTGTTGGGGGAGGGCAATTCTACGAGCAGTACTTC
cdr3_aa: CASSFVGGGQFYEQYF

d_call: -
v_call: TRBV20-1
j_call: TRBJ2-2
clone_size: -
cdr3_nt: TGCAGTGCTAGAGATCTTGTAGCCGGGGAGCTGTTTTTT
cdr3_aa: CSARDLVAGELFF

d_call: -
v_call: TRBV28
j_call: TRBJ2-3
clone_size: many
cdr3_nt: TGTGCCAGCAGTTTTCTTCCAGGGGCAGATACGCAGTATTTT
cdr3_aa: CASSFLPGADTQYF

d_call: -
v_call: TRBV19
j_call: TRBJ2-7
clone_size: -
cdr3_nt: TGTACCAGTAGTCCGGGTCGGGTGTCCTACGAGCAGTACTTC
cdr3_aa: CTSSPGRVSYEQYF

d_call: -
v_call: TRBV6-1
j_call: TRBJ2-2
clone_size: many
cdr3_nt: TGTGCCAGCAGTGGTTCTTGGTTCGGGGCCGGGGAGCTGTTTTTT
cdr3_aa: CASSGSWFGAGELFF

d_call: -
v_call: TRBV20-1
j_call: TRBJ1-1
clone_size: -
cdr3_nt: TGCAGTGCTAGAGGTGGGGGGATAGACACTGAAGCTTTCTTT
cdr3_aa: CSARGGGIDTEAFF

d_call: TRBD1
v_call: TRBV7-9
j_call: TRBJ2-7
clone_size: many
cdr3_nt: TGTGCCAGCAGCTTCCAGGGGGCCTACGAGCAGTACTTC
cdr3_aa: CASSFQGAYEQYF

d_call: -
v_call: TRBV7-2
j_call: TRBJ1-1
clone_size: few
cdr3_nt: TGTGCCAGCAGCTTAGTTGCAGTGAACACTGAAGCTTTCTTT
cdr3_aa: CASSLVAVNTEAFF

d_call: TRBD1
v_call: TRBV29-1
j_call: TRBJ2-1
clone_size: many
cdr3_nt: TGCAGCGTTGTGGGGACAGTTTATAATGAGCAGTTCTTC
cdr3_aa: CSVVGTVYNEQFF

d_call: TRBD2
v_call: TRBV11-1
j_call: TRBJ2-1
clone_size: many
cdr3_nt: TGTGCCAGCAGCCGCCGGGGGGCCTACAATGAGCAGTTCTTC
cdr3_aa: CASSRRGAYNEQFF

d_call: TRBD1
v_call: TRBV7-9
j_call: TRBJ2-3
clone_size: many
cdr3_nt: TGTGCCAGCAGCTTGGGACAGGGTACCACAGATACGCAGTATTTT
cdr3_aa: CASSLGQGTTDTQYF

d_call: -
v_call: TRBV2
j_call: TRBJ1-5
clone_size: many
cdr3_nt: TGTGCCAGCAACTCCAGGGTAGGGAATCAGCCCCAGCATTTT
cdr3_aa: CASNSRVGNQPQHF

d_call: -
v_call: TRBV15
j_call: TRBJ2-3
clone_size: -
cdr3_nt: TGTGCCACCAGCAGAACCGCCGGGACCAGCACAGATACGCGGTATTTT
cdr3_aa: CATSRTAGTSTDTRYF

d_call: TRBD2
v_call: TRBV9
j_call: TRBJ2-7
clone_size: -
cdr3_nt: TGTGCCAGCAGCGTAGGCAGGGGGACTAGCGGCTACGAGCAGTACTTC
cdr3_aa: CASSVGRGTSGYEQYF

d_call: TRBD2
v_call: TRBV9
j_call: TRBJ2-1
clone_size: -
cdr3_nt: TGTGCCAGCAGCGCAGGTAGCGGGAGCGGAGAGCAGTTCTTC
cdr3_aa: CASSAGSGSGEQFF

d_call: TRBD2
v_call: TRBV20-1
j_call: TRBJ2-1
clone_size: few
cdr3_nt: TGCAGTGCTGGGACTAGCGGGAAAGGTGAGCAGTTCTTC
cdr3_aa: CSAGTSGKGEQFF

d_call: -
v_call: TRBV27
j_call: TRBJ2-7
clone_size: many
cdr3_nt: TGTGCCAGCGGGATTGCAAGCTCCTACGAGCAGTACTTC
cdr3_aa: CASGIASSYEQYF

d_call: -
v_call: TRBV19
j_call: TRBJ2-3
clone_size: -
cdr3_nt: TGTGCCAGTAGTATTCTTATATCAGATACGCAGTATTTT
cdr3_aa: CASSILISDTQYF

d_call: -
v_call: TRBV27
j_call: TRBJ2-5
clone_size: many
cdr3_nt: TGTGCCAGCAGTGAACAGGGGCGGGGGGAGACCCAGTACTTC
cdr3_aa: CASSEQGRGETQYF

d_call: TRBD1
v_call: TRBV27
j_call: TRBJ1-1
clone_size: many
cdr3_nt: TGTGCCAGCAGTTTATCGTGGGGGACAGGGGTGAGTGGGACTGAAGCTTTCTTT
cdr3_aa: CASSLSWGTGVSGTEAFF

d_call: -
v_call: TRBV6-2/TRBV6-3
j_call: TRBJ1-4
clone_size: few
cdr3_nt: TGTGCCAGCAGTCCTCGGCAGGGAGAGGTCCTTAATGAAAAACTGTTTTTT
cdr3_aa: CASSPRQGEVLNEKLFF

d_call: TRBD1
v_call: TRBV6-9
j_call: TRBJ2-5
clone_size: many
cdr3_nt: TGTGCCAGCAGTTACGGACAGGGGGTTGCAGAGACCCAGTACTTC
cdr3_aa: CASSYGQGVAETQYF

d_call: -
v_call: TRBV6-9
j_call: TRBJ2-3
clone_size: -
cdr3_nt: TGTGCCAGCAGTTACTCAACCCAGGGTGATACGCAGTATTTT
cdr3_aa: CASSYSTQGDTQYF

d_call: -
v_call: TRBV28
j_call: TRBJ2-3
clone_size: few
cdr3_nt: TGTGCCAGCAGTGTGGTAGATACGCAGTATTTT
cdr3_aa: CASSVVDTQYF

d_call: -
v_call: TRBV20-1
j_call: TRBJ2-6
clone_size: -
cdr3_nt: TGCAGTGCTAGGGTCTCACAAGGCTCTGGGGCCAACGTCCTGACTTTC
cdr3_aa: CSARVSQGSGANVLTF

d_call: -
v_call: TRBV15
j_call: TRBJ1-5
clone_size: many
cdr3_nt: TGTGCCACCACCTCAAGGCGGGTATCGGGCAATCAGCCCCAGCATTTT
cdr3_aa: CATTSRRVSGNQPQHF

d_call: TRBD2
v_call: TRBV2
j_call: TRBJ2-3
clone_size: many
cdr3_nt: TGTGCCAGCAGTGATAGGCTAGCGGGCGCCATCACAGATACGCAGTATTTT
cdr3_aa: CASSDRLAGAITDTQYF

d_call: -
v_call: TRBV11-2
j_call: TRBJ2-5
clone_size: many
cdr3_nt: TGTGCCAGCAGCTCAACAGGGTGGGAGACCCAGTACTTC
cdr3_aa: CASSSTGWETQYF

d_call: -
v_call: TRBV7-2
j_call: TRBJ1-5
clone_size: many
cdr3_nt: TGTGCCAGCAGCCTCAGGGACGGTCAGCCCCAGCATTTT
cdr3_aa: CASSLRDGQPQHF

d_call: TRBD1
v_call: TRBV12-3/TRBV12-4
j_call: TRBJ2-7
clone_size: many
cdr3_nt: TGTGCCAGCAGTTTAGGGGGACAGGGGCTGGGAGAGCAGTACTTC
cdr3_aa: CASSLGGQGLGEQYF

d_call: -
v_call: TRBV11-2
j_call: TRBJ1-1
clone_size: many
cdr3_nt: TGTGCCAGCAGTTCATACAGGGCGGGCACTGAAGCTTTCTTT
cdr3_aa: CASSSYRAGTEAFF

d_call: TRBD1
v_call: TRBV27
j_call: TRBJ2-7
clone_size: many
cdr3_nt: TGTGCCAGCAGTTCCCAGGGGGCCGAGCAGTACTTC
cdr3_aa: CASSSQGAEQYF